This T cell receptor beta chain was retrieved from a study of blood T cells in healthy people across ages. Study-wide points: CMV infection status of these donors was not known. Unsorted PBMCs ruled out conclusive naive versus antigen-experienced comparison. It was held that diversity estimates obtained from one million T cells represented underestimates.

The CDR3 is 15 residues long. Germline values: CDR1 MNHEY, CDR2 SMNVEV (reference sequence). The ends were cut back, 6 bases at V and 2 bases at J, with 17 bases in the middle. Notes on this clonotype: Its antigen is unknown.

The study recruited healthy Caucasian donors from Russia who were aged about 6 to 90. A J-beta primer mix and a sample-barcoded 5' primer were used in a second PCR of roughly 6 to 11 cycles. TCRdb reanalysed the 5' RACE reads using MiXCR and keeps one entry per CDR3 protein. The sample includes about 1.7 million distinct CDR3 sequences, roughly 27% of them seen just once. Sample: blood. This TCR was recovered from a woman aged 30 to 39 in good health. The rearrangement uses TRBV27 and TRBJ2-7; D unclear. The CDR3 loop reads CASSRPPGGTYEQYF. The CDR3 DNA sequence: TGTGCCAGCAGCCGCCCCCCCGGCGGAACCTACGAGCAGTACTTC.